These 19 T cell receptor beta chains came from one sample sequenced in a study of blood T cells in healthy people across ages. Next came a second PCR, run for 7 to 11 cycles, which used a sample-barcoded 5' primer along with a J-beta primer mix. Each CDR3 protein is one row after TCRdb ran MiXCR on the 5' RACE reads. This sample has 1.5 million or so distinct CDR3 sequences, with 42% found just once. The sequenced sample consisted of blood. These receptors all stem from a woman in her late teens or twenties in good health.

The chain couples TRBV2 to TRBJ2-3; TRBD2 aligns across 11 bases. The J segment lost 6 bases and the V segment lost 2 bases, leaving 4 bases of the junction unmatched. Germline values: CDR1 SNHLY, CDR2 FYNNEI. The CDR3 length is 15 residues. The CDR3 bases are TGTGCCAGCAGTGAAAGACTAGCGGGGATGGATACGCAGTATTTT. Its protein product is CASSERLAGMDTQYF.

This clonotype was seen a few times. The rearrangement joins TRBV27 to TRBJ2-1; no definite D call. Trimming removed 10 bases from V and 0 bases from J, with 22 bases in between. CDR1 is MNHEY, CDR2 SMNVEV, per germline (reference sequence). The length of the CDR3 is 17 residues. The CDR3: CATSLGRTVTSYNEQFF. CDR3 in DNA: TGTGCCACCTCGCTGGGAAGGACGGTAACCTCCTACAATGAGCAGTTCTTC.

This chain joins TRBV20-1 and TRBJ2-7, with D possibly being TRBD1 (5 bases). The length of the CDR3 is 12 residues. CDR1 is DFQATT and CDR2 is SNEGSKA in the germline V gene (reference sequence). Trimming took off 5 bases at V and 2 bases at J, with 10 bases between the two ends. The CDR3 nucleotides are TGCAGTGCTCGGAAGGACACCTACGAGCAGTACTTC. It yields the protein CSARKDTYEQYF.

The rearrangement joins TRBV21-1 to TRBJ2-3. TRBV21-1 is a pseudogene. The CDR3 contains 16 residues. This CDR3 is CASSTSRGASTDTQYF. CDR3 nucleotides: TGTGCCAGCAGTACCTCACGGGGAGCTAGCACAGATACGCAGTATTTT.

The sample holds many counts of this clonotype. The chain combines TRBV10-3 with TRBJ1-2, with TRBD1 as a possible D gene (5 bases). The CDR3 totals 14 residues. Trimming cost V 0 bases and J 8 bases, with 13 bases left between them. Germline V lookup: CDR1 ENHRY, CDR2 SYGVKD. Here the CDR3 DNA reads TGTGCCATCAGTGAGTCTACGACAGTCCCAGGCTACACCTTC. As protein: CAISESTTVPGYTF.

This clonotype was seen a handful of times. The chain is built from TRBV27 and TRBJ2-3; D is unclear. The germline V gene encodes CDR1 MNHEY and CDR2 SMNVEV (reference sequence). V dropped 5 bases and J dropped 4 bases, with 10 bases sitting between them. CDR3 length equals 13 residues. The CDR3 loop reads CASSLRTADTQYF. The DNA for the CDR3 is TGTGCCAGCAGTCTCCGAACCGCAGATACGCAGTATTTT.

The chain links TRBV29-1 to TRBJ2-7; 9 bases line up with TRBD1. CDR3 size: 13 residues. V lost 3 bases to trimming and J lost 4 bases; unmatched junction nucleotides: 4. From germline, CDR1 is SQVTM and CDR2 ANQGSEA. CDR3 loop: CSVDGTGKYEQYF. The CDR3, as DNA: TGCAGCGTTGACGGGACAGGGAAATACGAGCAGTACTTC.

This chain links TRBV7-2 with TRBJ2-3; no clear D gene. Germline loops: CDR1 SGHTA, CDR2 FQGNSA. V was cut by 3 bases and J by 7 bases, with 17 bases left in between. The CDR3 runs 15 residues. CDR3 sequence: CASSFFGQTGHTQYF. The CDR3 coding sequence is TGTGCCAGCAGCTTTTTCGGGCAAACCGGGCATACGCAGTATTTT.

This chain uses TRBV29-1 with TRBJ2-1, with TRBD1 as a possible D gene (5 bases). Germline V gene sequence: CDR1 SQVTM, CDR2 ANQGSEA. Trimming pared 4 bases from V and 8 bases from J, leaving 18 bases between. The CDR3 sequence is 14 residues long. The CDR3 reads CSVGQGIPLHEQFF. The CDR3 DNA reads as TGCAGCGTTGGCCAGGGTATTCCCCTACATGAGCAGTTCTTC.

The rearrangement joins TRBV3-1 to TRBJ2-3, with D possibly TRBD1 on 5 matching bases. V dropped 0 bases and J dropped 9 bases, with 10 bases sitting between them. Germline V CDR1 and CDR2: LGHDT, YNNKEL (reference sequence). This CDR3 region has 13 residues. The CDR3 DNA is TGTGCCAGCAGCCAAGATGTGGGGCGGACGCAGTATTTT. The encoded protein is CASSQDVGRTQYF.

The V and J genes are TRBV20-1 and TRBJ2-1; 7 bases map to TRBD2. The J segment lost 7 bases and the V segment lost 5 bases, leaving 11 bases of the junction unmatched. The germline V gene encodes CDR1 DFQATT and CDR2 SNEGSKA (reference sequence). The length of the CDR3 is 14 residues. The CDR3 loop reads CSAGGGNGLNEQFF. CDR3 coding DNA: TGCAGTGCTGGCGGGGGAAATGGCCTGAATGAGCAGTTCTTC.

V usage is TRBV15 and J usage is TRBJ2-5, with no clear D. Trimming stripped 9 bases from V and 2 bases from J, with 16 bases between. Germline values: CDR1 LNHNV, CDR2 YYDKDF (reference sequence). CDR3 size: 14 residues. CDR3 in DNA: TGTGCCACATGTCGGTCGGGCGAACAAGAGACCCAGTACTTC. As protein: CATCRSGEQETQYF.

This chain uses TRBV27 with TRBJ1-5; 8 nucleotides agree with TRBD1. Looked up from germline, CDR1 is MNHEY and CDR2 is SMNVEV (reference sequence). The CDR3 runs to 13 residues. V lost 6 bases and J lost 9; bases outside the gene matches: 7. CDR3 nucleotide sequence: TGTGCCAGCAGCAGGGGGCCCGCGATGCCCCAGCATTTT. Translation: CASSRGPAMPQHF.

This clonotype has more than one count but fewer than ten. The V and J genes are TRBV27 and TRBJ2-1, with TRBD2 identical over 11 bases. Germline V lookup: CDR1 MNHEY, CDR2 SMNVEV (reference sequence). Unmatched junction bases numbered 4, after V lost 10 bases and J lost 5 bases. The CDR3 spans 13 residues. The CDR3 here is CATWTSGHNEQFF. The CDR3 DNA sequence: TGTGCCACCTGGACTAGCGGGCACAATGAGCAGTTCTTC.

This clonotype was found a few times. The chain joins TRBV20-1 to TRBJ2-7, with D perhaps TRBD1 or TRBD2 (5 bases each). From germline, CDR1 is DFQATT and CDR2 SNEGSKA (reference sequence). There are 11 residues in the CDR3. The ends were cut back, 2 bases at V and 9 bases at J, with 11 bases in the middle. The CDR3 here is CSARLGEPQYF. DNA for the CDR3: TGCAGTGCTAGATTAGGGGAGCCGCAGTACTTC.

The rearrangement uses TRBV5-1 and TRBJ1-1; D is undetermined. CDR1 is SGHRS and CDR2 is YFSETQ in the germline V gene. The CDR3 covers 12 residues. With 5 bases removed from V and 3 bases from J, the gap between germline ends came to 8 bases. The CDR3 loop reads CASRGEDTEAFF. The CDR3 DNA sequence: TGCGCCAGCAGGGGTGAGGACACTGAAGCTTTCTTT.

The V gene is TRBV2, the J gene TRBJ2-1, with TRBD1 matching 9 bases. V was pared by 7 bases and J by 2 bases, with 3 bases of the junction left unmatched. Germline V lookup: CDR1 SNHLY, CDR2 FYNNEI. This CDR3 comprises 14 residues. The CDR3 loop is CASTGQGTYNEQFF. The CDR3 DNA reads as TGTGCCAGCACGGGACAGGGTACCTACAATGAGCAGTTCTTC.

V gene TRBV14 combines with J gene TRBJ2-6; D is ambiguous. Germline CDR1 and CDR2: SGHDN and FVKESK. The CDR3 runs to 16 residues. The V gene lost 1 base and the J gene lost 0 bases, with 7 bases spanning the gap. This chain's CDR3 is CASSQVGRSGANVLTF. The CDR3 DNA sequence: TGTGCCAGCAGCCAAGTTGGGCGCTCTGGGGCCAACGTCCTGACTTTC.

DNA of the CDR3: TGCGCCAGCAGCCAAGGAACAGGGGAAGTTTACGAGCAGTACTTC. Protein product: CASSQGTGEVYEQYF. The chain uses TRBV4-1 and TRBJ2-7; the match to TRBD1 covers 7 bases. This CDR3 contains 15 residues. Germline CDR1 MGHRA, CDR2 YSYEKL. V dropped 1 base and J dropped 4; count of bases not matched to a gene: 7.